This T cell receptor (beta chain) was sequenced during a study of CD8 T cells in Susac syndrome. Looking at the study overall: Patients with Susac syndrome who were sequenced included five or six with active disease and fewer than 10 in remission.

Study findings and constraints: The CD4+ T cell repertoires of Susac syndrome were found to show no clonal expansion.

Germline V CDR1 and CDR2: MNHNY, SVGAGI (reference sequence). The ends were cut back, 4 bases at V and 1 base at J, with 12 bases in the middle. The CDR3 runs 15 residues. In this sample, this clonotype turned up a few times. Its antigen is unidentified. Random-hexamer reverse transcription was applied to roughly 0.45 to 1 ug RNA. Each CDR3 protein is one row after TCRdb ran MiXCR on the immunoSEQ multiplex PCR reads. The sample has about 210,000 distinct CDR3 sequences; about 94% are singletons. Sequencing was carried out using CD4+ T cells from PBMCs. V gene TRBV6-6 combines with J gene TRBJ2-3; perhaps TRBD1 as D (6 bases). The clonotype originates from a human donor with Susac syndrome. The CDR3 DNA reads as TGTGCCAGCAGTTCCCGACAGGCCCGCACAGATACGCAGTATTTT. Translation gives CASSSRQARTDTQYF.